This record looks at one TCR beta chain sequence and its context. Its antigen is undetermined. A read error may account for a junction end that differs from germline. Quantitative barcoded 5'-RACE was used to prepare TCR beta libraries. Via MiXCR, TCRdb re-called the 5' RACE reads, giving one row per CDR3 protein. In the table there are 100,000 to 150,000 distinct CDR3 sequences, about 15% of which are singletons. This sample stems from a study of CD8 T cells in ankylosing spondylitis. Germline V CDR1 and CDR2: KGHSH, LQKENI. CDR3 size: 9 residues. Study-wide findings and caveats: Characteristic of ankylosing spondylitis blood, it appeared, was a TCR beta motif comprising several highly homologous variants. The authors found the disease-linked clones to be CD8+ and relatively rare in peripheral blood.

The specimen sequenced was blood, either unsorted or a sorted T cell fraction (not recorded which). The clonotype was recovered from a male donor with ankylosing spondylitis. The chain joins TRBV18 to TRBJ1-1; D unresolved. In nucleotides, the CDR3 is TGTGCCAGCTCACCCCCGCTGAGCTTT. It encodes CASSPPLSF.